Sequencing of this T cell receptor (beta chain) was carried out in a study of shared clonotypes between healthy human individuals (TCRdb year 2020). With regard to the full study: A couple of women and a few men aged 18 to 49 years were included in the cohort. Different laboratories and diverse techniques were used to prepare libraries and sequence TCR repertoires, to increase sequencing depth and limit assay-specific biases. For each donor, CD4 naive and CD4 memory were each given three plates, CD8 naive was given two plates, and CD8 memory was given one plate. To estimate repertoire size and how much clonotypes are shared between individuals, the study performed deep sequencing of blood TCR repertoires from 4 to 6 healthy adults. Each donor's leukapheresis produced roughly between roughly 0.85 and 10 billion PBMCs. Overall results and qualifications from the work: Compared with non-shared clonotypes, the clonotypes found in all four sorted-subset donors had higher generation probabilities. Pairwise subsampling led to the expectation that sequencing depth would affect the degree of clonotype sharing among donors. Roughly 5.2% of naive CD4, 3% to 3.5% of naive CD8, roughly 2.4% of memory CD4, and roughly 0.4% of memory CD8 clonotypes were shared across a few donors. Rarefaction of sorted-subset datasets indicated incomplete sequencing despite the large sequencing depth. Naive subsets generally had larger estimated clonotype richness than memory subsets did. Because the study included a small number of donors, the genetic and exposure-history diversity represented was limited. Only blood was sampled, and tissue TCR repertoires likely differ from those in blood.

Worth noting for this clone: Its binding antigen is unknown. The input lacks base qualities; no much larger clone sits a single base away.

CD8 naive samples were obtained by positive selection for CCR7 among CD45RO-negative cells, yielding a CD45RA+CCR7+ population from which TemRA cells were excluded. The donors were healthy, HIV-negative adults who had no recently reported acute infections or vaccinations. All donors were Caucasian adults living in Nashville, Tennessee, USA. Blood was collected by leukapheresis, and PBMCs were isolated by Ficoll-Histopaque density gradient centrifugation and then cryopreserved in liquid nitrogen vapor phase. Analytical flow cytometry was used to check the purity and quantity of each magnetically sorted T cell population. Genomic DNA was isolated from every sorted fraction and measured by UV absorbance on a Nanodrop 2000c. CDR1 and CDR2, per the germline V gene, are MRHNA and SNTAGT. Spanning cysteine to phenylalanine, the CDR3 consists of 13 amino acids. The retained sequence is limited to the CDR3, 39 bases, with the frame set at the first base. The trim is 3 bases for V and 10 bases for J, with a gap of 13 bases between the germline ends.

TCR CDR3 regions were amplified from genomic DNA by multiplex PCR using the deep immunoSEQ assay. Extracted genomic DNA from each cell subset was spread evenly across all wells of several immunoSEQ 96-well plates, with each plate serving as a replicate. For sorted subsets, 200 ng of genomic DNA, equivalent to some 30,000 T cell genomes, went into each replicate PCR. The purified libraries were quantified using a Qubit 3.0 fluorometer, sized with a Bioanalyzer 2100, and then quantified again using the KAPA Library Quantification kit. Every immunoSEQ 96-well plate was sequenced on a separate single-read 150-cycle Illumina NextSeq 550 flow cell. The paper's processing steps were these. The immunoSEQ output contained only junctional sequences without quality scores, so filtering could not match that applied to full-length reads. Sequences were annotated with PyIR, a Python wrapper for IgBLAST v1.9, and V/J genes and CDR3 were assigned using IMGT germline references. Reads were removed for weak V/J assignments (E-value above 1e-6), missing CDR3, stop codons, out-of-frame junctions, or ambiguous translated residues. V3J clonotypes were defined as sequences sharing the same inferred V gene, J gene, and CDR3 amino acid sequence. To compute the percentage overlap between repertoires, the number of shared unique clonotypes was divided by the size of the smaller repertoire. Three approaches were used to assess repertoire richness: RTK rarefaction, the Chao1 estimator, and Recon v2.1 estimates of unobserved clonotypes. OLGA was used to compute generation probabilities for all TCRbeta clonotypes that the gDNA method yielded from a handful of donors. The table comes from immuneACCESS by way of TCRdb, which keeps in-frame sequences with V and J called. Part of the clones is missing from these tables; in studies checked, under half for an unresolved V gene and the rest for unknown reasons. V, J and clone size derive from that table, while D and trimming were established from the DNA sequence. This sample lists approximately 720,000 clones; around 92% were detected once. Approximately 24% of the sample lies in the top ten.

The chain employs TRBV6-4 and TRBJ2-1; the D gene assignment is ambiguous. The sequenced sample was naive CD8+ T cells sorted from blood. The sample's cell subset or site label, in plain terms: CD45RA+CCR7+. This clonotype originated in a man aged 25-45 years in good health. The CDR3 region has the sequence CASSEWVADEQFF. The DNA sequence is TGTGCCAGCAGTGAATGGGTAGCCGACGAGCAGTTCTTC.